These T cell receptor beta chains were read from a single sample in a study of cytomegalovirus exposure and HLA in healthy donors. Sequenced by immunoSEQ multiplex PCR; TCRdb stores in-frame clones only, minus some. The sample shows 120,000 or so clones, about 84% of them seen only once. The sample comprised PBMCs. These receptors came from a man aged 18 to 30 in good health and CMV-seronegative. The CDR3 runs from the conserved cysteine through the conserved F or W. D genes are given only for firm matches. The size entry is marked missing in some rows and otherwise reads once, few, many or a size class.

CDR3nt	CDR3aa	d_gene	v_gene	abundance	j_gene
TGTGCCAGCAGCGGATACACAGGGGGCGAAGAAAAACTGTTTTTT	CASSGYTGGEEKLFF	TRBD1	TRBV9	-	TRBJ1-4
TGTGCCAGCAGCCCCAACTACGAGCAGTACTTC	CASSPNYEQYF	-	TRBV11-2	-	TRBJ2-7
TGTGCCAGCAGCCCTACCCAGGGGAACACTGAAGCTTTCTTT	CASSPTQGNTEAFF	-	TRBV5-4	-	TRBJ1-1
TGTGCCAGCAGTGAGGGACAGAACTCTGGGGCCAACGTCCTGACTTTC	CASSEGQNSGANVLTF	TRBD1	TRBV25-1	-	TRBJ2-6
TGTGCCAGCAGTTACTCCTCAGGTTCCTACGAGCAGTACTTC	CASSYSSGSYEQYF	-	TRBV6-5	-	TRBJ2-7
TGTGCCAGCAGCTCGGACAGAGACGGTCAGCCCCAGCATTTT	CASSSDRDGQPQHF	-	TRBV5-6	once	TRBJ1-5
TGCGCCAGCAGCTTGGCCGGGCAGGGGGTTTTCTACGAGCAGTACTTC	CASSLAGQGVFYEQYF	TRBD1	TRBV5-1	-	TRBJ2-7
TGCAGCGTTGTTAGCGGGGGGGTGGTAAATGAGCAGTTCTTC	CSVVSGGVVNEQFF	TRBD2	TRBV29-1	-	TRBJ2-1
TGTGCCAGCAGTTCCCGGACTAGCGGGAGACAGGAGCAGTTCTTC	CASSSRTSGRQEQFF	TRBD2	TRBV2	-	TRBJ2-1
TGTGCCAGCAGGAGGCGACAGGGAAGCTATGGCTACACCTTC	CASRRRQGSYGYTF	TRBD1	TRBV27	-	TRBJ1-2
TGTGCCAGCAGTGATGACAGCACGAACACCGGGGAGCTGTTTTTT	CASSDDSTNTGELFF	-	TRBV2	-	TRBJ2-2
TGTGCCAGCAGAATGGACAGGGGATTCGAGCAGTACTTC	CASRMDRGFEQYF	TRBD1	TRBV6-5	-	TRBJ2-7
TGTGCCAGCAGCCTCGGGACAGGGGCCTACAATGAGCAGTTCTTC	CASSLGTGAYNEQFF	TRBD1	TRBV4-2	-	TRBJ2-1
TGTGCCTGGAGTTGGACAGGGAACACTGAAGCTTTCTTT	CAWSWTGNTEAFF	TRBD1	TRBV30	few	TRBJ1-1
TGTGCCAGCAGTGAAAGGGGTCTTGGCTACACCTTC	CASSERGLGYTF	-	TRBV2	-	TRBJ1-2
TGTGCCAGCAGCTCCGGACAGGGGTTGGCAGATACGCAGTATTTT	CASSSGQGLADTQYF	TRBD1	TRBV7-6	once	TRBJ2-3
TGTGCCAGCAGTTACGAAGGGGCCGGGAGGACTGAAGCTTTCTTT	CASSYEGAGRTEAFF	-	TRBV6-5	-	TRBJ1-1
TGTGCCTGGAGGGGACAGCCGAATGAAAAACTGTTTTTT	CAWRGQPNEKLFF	TRBD1	TRBV30	-	TRBJ1-4
TGTGCCCGACGGGACAGGGGTAGGACTGAAGCTTTCTTT	CARRDRGRTEAFF	TRBD1	TRBV30	-	TRBJ1-1
TGTGCCAGCAGCTTAGGGGGGTCGGGACTACCAGAGACCCAGTACTTC	CASSLGGSGLPETQYF	TRBD2	TRBV13	-	TRBJ2-5
TGTGCCACCAGCAGAGACCCGAGGGTGGCAAATGAAAAACTGTTTTTT	CATSRDPRVANEKLFF	-	TRBV15	few	TRBJ1-4
TGTGCCAGCAGCCTGACTAGCGGGAGCTATGAAATGTACTTC	CASSLTSGSYEMYF	TRBD2	TRBV7-9	-	TRBJ2-7
TGTGCCAGCAGTTACGGAGGGGCAGGTACTTCACCCCTCCACTTT	CASSYGGAGTSPLHF	-	TRBV6-5	-	TRBJ1-6
TGTGCCAGCAGCGTAGGACAGGGTCGGTATGGCTACACCTTC	CASSVGQGRYGYTF	TRBD1	TRBV7-9	-	TRBJ1-2
TGTGCCAGCAGCTGGAACAGGGATTGGGGACAGCCCCAGCATTTT	CASSWNRDWGQPQHF	-	TRBV7-2	-	TRBJ1-5
TGTGCCAGCAGTTCAGGGAGGCACACTGAAGCTTTCTTT	CASSSGRHTEAFF	-	TRBV6-5	-	TRBJ1-1
TGTGCCTGGAGTGAAAACAGGGGGTCCTCCTACGAGCAGTACTTC	CAWSENRGSSYEQYF	TRBD1	TRBV30	-	TRBJ2-7
TGTGCCAGCAGTAACAGGGTCGAAGCTTTCTTT	CASSNRVEAFF	-	TRBV2	-	TRBJ1-1
TGCAGTGCTCGCCGGCGGGACGAGCAGTACTTC	CSARRRDEQYF	-	TRBV20-1	-	TRBJ2-7
TGTGCCAGCAGACAGGCCGAGAGCTCCTACAATGAGCAGTTCTTC	CASRQAESSYNEQFF	-	TRBV2	once	TRBJ2-1
TGTGCCAGCAGCGTAGTAGTTGGGACAGGGGAGAGGACTGAAGCTTTCTTT	CASSVVVGTGERTEAFF	TRBD1	TRBV9	-	TRBJ1-1